This record concerns one TCR beta chain sequence. This sample is drawn from a study of blood T cell repertoires in COVID-19. Deletions cut 3 bases from V and 0 bases from J, with 13 bases between. Per germline, CDR1 SGHRS and CDR2 YFSETQ. This CDR3 is built from 15 residues. This table comes from immunoSEQ multiplex PCR, and its TCRdb copy is limited to in-frame clones, with some not included. The sample consists of roughly 180,000 clones, about 80% of them appearing once. This receptor was obtained from a man in his sixties who had been exposed to COVID-19. Sample: PBMCs or T cells enriched from blood (not recorded which). The chain links TRBV5-1 to TRBJ2-7; tentatively, D is TRBD1 (6 bases). Here the CDR3 reads CASSSLTGSSYEQYF. The CDR3 coding sequence is TGCGCCAGCAGCTCCCTCACAGGGAGCTCCTACGAGCAGTACTTC.